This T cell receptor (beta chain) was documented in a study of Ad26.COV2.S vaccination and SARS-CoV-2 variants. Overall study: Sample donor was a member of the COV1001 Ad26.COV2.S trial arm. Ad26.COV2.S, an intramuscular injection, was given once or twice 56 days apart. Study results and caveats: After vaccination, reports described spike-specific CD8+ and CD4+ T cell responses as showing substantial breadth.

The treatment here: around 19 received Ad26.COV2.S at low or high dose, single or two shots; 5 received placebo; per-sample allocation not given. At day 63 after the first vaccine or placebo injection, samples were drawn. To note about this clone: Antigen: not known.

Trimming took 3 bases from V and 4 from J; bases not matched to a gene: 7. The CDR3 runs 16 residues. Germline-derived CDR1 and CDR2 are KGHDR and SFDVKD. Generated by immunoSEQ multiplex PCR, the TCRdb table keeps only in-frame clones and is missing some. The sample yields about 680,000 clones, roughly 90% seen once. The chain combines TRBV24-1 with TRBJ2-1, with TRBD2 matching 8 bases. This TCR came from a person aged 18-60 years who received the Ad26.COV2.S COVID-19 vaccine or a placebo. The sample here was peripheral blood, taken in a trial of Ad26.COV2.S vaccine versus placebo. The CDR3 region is CATSDPTSGRYNEQFF. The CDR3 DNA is TGTGCCACCAGTGATCCTACTAGCGGAAGATACAATGAGCAGTTCTTC.